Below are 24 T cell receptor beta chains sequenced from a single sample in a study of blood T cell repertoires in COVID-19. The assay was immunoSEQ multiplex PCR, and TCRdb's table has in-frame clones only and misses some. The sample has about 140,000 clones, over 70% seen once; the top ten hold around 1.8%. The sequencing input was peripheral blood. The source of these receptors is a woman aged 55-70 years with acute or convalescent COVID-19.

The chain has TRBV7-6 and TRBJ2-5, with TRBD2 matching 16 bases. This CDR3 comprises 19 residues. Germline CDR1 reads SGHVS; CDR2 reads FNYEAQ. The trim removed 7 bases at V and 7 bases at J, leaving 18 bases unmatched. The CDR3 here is CASTITAGTSGRGLWTQYF. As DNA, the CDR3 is TGTGCCAGCACGATCACGGCCGGGACTAGCGGGAGGGGGTTATGGACCCAGTACTTC.

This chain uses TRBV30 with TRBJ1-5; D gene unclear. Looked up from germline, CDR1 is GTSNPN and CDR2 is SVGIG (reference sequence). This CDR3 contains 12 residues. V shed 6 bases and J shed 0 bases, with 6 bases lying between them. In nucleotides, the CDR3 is TGTGCCTGCGACTATAGCAATCAGCCCCAGCATTTT. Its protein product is CACDYSNQPQHF.

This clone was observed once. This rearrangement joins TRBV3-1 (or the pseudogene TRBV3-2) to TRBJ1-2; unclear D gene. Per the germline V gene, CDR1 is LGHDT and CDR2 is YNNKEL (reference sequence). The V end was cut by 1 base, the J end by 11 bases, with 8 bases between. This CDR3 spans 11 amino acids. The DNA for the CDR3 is TGTGCCAGCAGCCAAGTAGCAGAGTACACCTTC. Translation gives CASSQVAEYTF.

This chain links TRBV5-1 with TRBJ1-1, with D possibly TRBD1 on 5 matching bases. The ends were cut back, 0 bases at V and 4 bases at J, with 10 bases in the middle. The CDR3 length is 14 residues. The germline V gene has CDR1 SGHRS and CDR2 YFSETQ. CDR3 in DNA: TGCGCCAGCAGCTTGGAAGGGGAAGGCACTGAAGCTTTCTTT. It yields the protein CASSLEGEGTEAFF.

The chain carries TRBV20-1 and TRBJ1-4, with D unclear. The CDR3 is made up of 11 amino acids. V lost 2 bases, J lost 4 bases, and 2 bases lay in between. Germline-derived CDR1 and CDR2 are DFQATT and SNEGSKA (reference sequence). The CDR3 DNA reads TGCAGTGCTAGATATAATGAAAAACTGTTTTTT. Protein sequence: CSARYNEKLFF.

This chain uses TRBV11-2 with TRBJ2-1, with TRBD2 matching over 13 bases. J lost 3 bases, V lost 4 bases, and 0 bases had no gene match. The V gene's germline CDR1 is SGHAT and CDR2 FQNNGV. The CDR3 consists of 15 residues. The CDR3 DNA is TGTGCCAGCAGCTGGACTAGCGGGAGCTACAATGAGCAGTTCTTC. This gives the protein CASSWTSGSYNEQFF.

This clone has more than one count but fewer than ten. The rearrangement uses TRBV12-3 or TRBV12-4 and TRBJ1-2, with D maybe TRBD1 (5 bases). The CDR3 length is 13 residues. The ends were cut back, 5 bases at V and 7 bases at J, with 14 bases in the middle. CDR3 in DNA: TGTGCCAGCAGTGGCTTCCGGGGGACTGGCTACACCTTC. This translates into CASSGFRGTGYTF.

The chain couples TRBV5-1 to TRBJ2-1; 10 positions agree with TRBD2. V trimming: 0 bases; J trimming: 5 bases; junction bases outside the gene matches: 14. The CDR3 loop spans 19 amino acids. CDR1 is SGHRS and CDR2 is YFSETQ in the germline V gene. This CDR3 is CASSLGLLAGGHFNNEQFF. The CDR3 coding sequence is TGCGCCAGCAGCTTGGGCCTATTAGCGGGAGGCCATTTTAACAATGAGCAGTTCTTC.

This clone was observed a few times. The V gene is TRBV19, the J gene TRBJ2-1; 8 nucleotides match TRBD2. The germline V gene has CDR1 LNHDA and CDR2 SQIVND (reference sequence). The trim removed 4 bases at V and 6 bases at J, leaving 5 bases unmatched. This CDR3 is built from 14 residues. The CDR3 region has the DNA TGTGCCAGTAGTACGGGAGGGCCGGGCAATGAGCAGTTCTTC. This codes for CASSTGGPGNEQFF.

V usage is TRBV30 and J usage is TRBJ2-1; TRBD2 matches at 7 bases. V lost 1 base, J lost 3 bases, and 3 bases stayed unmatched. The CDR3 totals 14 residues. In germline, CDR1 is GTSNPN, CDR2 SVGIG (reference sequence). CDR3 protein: CAWSEGGGYNEQFF. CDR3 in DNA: TGTGCCTGGAGTGAGGGCGGGGGCTACAATGAGCAGTTCTTC.

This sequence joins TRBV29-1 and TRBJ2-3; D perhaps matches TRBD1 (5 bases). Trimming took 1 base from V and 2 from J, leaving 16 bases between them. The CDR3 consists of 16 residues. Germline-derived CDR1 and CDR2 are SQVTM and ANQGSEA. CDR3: CSVEARQGGHTDTQYF. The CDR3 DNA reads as TGCAGCGTTGAAGCCCGGCAGGGTGGGCACACAGATACGCAGTATTTT.

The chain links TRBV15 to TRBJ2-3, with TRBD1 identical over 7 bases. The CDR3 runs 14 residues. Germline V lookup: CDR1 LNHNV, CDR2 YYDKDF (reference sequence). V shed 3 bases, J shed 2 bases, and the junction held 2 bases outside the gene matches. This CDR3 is CATSRGQSTDTQYF. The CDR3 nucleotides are TGTGCCACCAGCAGGGGACAGTCCACAGATACGCAGTATTTT.

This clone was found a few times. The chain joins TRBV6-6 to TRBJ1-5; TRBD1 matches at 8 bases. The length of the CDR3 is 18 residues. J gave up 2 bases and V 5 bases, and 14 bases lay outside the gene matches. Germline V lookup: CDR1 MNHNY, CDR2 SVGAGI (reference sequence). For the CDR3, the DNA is TGTGCCAGCAGTCCCGAACAGGGGGGAAGTAGAGGCAATCAGCCCCAGCATTTT. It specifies CASSPEQGGSRGNQPQHF.

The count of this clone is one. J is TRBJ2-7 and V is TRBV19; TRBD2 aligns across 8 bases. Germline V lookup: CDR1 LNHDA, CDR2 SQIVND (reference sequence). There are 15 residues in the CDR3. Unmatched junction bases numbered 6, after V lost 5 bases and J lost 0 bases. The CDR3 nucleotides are TGTGCCAGTAGTCATAGCGGGATGAGCTCCTACGAGCAGTACTTC. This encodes CASSHSGMSSYEQYF.

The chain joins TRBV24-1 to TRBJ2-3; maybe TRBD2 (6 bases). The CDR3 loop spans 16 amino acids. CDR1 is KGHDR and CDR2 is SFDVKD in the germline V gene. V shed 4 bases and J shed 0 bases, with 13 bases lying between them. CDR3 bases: TGTGCCACCAGTGACCCCGGGACTCCTAGCACAGATACGCAGTATTTT. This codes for CATSDPGTPSTDTQYF.

For the CDR3, the DNA is TGTGCCAGCAGGTACGCCGGGACAGGGCTTACCTACGAGCAGTACTTC. Encoded protein: CASRYAGTGLTYEQYF. This chain links TRBV28 with TRBJ2-7; 9 nucleotides line up with TRBD1. The CDR3 covers 16 residues. Trimming at V came to 6 bases and at J to 2 bases, leaving 11 bases not matched to a gene. Germline CDR1 reads MDHEN; CDR2 reads SYDVKM.

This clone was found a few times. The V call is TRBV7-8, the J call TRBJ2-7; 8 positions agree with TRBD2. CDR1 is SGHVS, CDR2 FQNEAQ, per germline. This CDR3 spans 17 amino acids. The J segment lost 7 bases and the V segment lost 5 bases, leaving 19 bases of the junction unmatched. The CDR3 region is CASSREGTLSGTLEQYF. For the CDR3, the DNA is TGTGCCAGCAGCCGGGAGGGAACCCTAAGCGGGACCTTGGAGCAGTACTTC.

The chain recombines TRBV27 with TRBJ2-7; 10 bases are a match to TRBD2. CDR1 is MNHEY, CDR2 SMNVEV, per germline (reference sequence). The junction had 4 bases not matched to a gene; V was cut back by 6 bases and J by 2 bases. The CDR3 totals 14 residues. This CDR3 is CASRYLAGAYEQYF. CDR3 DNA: TGTGCCAGCAGGTACCTAGCGGGGGCCTACGAGCAGTACTTC.

The CDR3 is CASSLVAGGGGNEQFF. CDR3 in DNA: TGCGCCAGCAGCTTGGTGGCAGGGGGCGGGGGCAATGAGCAGTTCTTC. V gene TRBV5-1 combines with J gene TRBJ2-1; possible D gene TRBD1, 8 bases. The CDR3 extends over 16 amino acids. The V and J ends lost 0 bases and 6 bases respectively, with 16 bases between them. Per the germline V gene, CDR1 is SGHRS and CDR2 is YFSETQ.

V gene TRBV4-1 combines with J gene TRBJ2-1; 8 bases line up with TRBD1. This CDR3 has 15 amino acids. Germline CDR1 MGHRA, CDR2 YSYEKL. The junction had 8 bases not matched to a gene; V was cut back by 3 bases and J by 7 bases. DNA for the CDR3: TGCGCCAGCAGCCACGGCGGACAGGGCGGAAATGAGCAGTTCTTC. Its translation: CASSHGGQGGNEQFF.

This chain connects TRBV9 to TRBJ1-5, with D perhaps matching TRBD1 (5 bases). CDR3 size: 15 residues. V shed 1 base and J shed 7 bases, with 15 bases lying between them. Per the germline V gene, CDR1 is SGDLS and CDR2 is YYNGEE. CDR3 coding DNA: TGTGCCAGCAGCGTAACTGACAGTCTTCGGCAGCCCCAGCATTTT. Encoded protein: CASSVTDSLRQPQHF.

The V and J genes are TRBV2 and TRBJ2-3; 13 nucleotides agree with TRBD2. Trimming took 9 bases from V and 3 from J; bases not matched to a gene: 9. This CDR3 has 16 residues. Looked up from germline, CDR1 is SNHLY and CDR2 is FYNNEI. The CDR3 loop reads CARTLTTSGRTDTQYF. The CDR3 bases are TGTGCCAGAACCCTCACGACTAGCGGGAGGACAGATACGCAGTATTTT.

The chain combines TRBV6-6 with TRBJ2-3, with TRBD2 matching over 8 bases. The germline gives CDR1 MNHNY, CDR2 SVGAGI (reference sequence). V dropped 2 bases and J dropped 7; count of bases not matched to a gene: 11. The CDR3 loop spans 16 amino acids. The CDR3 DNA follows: TGTGCCAGCAGTTACCCTATAGCGGGACGGCCTTATACGCAGTATTTT. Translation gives CASSYPIAGRPYTQYF.

CDR3 region: CASSIRQGGSPLHF. The CDR3 DNA reads as TGTGCCAGCAGTATCCGACAGGGTGGTTCACCCCTCCACTTT. The chain employs TRBV6-5 and TRBJ1-6, with 7 bases lining up with TRBD1. V gave up 5 bases and J gave up 9 bases; unmatched junction bases: 7. Germline values: CDR1 MNHEY, CDR2 SVGAGI. The CDR3 extends over 14 amino acids.